This TCR beta chain was sequenced in a study of T-cell memory formation after mild COVID-19. Constant-segment primers and 5'RACE yielded cDNA libraries for TCR alpha and TCR beta, each carrying sample barcodes and UMIs. TCRdb reanalysed the 5' RACE reads using MiXCR and keeps one entry per CDR3 protein. The sample holds about 560,000 distinct CDR3 sequences, about a sixth seen once. Germline CDR1 is SEHNR and CDR2 is FQNEAQ (reference sequence). Trimming cost V 1 base and J 10 bases, with 23 bases left between them. There are 18 residues in the CDR3. Overall study findings and caveats: Specificity for SARS-CoV-2 was not confirmed among the second-wave clones peaking on day 37.

Regarding this clonotype: The antigen is unknown.

The rearrangement joins TRBV7-9 to TRBJ1-6; perhaps TRBD1 as D (6 bases). Input material: PBMCs or a T cell subset sorted from them (not recorded which). The origin of this receptor is an adult woman who had mild COVID-19 (a few samples of this study predate the infection). Cell type and time point are not known. The CDR3 spells CASSLEASSRGQGSPLHF. As DNA, the CDR3 is TGTGCCAGCAGCTTAGAGGCCAGCTCTCGGGGGCAGGGATCACCCCTCCACTTT.